What follows are 25 T cell receptor beta chains derived from one specimen sequenced in a study of blood T cell repertoires in COVID-19. Here immunoSEQ multiplex PCR was the method, and the copy in TCRdb shows in-frame clones only, minus some. The sample shows around 120,000 clones, 90% of them seen only once. Sequences were obtained from peripheral blood. Receptors originate from a woman aged 55-70 years with COVID-19, enrolled during active disease.

The chain combines TRBV7-2 with TRBJ1-5, with D unresolved. V was cut by 1 base and J by 5 bases, with 6 bases left in between. CDR1 and CDR2 (germline): SGHTA, FQGNSA. The CDR3 consists of 13 residues. DNA for the CDR3: TGTGCCAGCAGCTTAGGTCCCGATCAGCCCCAGCATTTT. This translates into CASSLGPDQPQHF.

This clone was observed a single time. This sequence joins TRBV19 and TRBJ1-4; 9 nucleotides align to TRBD1. The ends lost 3 bases at V and 12 bases at J; junction bases unmatched: 14. The CDR3 loop spans 16 amino acids. Germline V lookup: CDR1 LNHDA, CDR2 SQIVND (reference sequence). The CDR3 spells CASSIRVGTGYAELFF. The CDR3 DNA reads as TGTGCCAGTAGTATCAGAGTTGGGACAGGGTATGCCGAACTGTTTTTT.

The genes are TRBV10-2 and TRBJ1-2; D is perhaps TRBD1 (6 bases). V dropped 6 bases and J dropped 2 bases, with 13 bases sitting between them. The CDR3 consists of 14 residues. Germline V gene data show CDR1 as WSHSY and CDR2 as SAAADI. CDR3 residues: CASRRDNRNYGYTF. For the CDR3, the DNA is TGCGCCAGCAGACGGGACAACCGAAACTATGGCTACACCTTC.

This chain joins TRBV5-4 and TRBJ2-5; 8 bases map to TRBD1. This CDR3 has 15 residues. J lost 5 bases, V lost 3 bases, and 9 bases had no gene match. Germline V lookup: CDR1 SGHNT, CDR2 YYREEE (reference sequence). The DNA for the CDR3 is TGTGCCAGCAGCTCCCAGACAGGGGAGGTCGAGACCCAGTACTTC. Encoded protein: CASSSQTGEVETQYF.

This chain links TRBV29-1 with TRBJ1-1, with 9 bases fitting TRBD1. This CDR3 has 13 residues. Per germline, CDR1 SQVTM and CDR2 ANQGSEA. V trimming: 6 bases; J trimming: 0 bases; junction bases outside the gene matches: 2. The CDR3 reads CSVWTGVNTEAFF. DNA for the CDR3: TGCAGCGTGTGGACAGGGGTGAACACTGAAGCTTTCTTT.

The V call is TRBV19, the J call TRBJ2-5; 7 positions match TRBD1. This CDR3 spans 15 amino acids. In germline, CDR1 is LNHDA, CDR2 SQIVND (reference sequence). The V gene end was trimmed by 2 bases and the J gene end by 5 bases; junction bases not matched to a gene: 8. CDR3 loop: CASSIRGRLGETQYF. For the CDR3, the DNA is TGTGCCAGTAGTATAAGGGGGCGCCTAGGGGAGACCCAGTACTTC.

This clone appeared a few times. The chain links TRBV7-3 to TRBJ2-1; D perhaps matches TRBD2 (5 bases). The CDR3 sequence is 14 residues long. In germline, CDR1 is SGHTA, CDR2 FQGTGA. V gave up 1 base and J gave up 8 bases, with 12 bases separating them. The CDR3 here is CASSLNAGRDEQFF. DNA for the CDR3: TGTGCCAGCAGCTTAAATGCGGGCCGGGATGAGCAGTTCTTC. Complete variable domain (other parts from reference TRBV7-3 and TRBJ2-1): GAGVSQTPSNKVTEKGKYVELRCDPISGHTALYWYRQSLGQGPEFLIYFQGTGAADDSGLPNDRFFAVRPEGSVSTLKIQRTERGDSAVYLCASSLNAGRDEQFFGPGTRLTVL.

This clone was recorded once. The rearrangement links TRBV6-1 to TRBJ1-2; 10 bases are shared with TRBD1. The CDR3 has 13 amino acids. Germline V gene sequence: CDR1 MNHNS, CDR2 SASEGT. The trim removed 3 bases at V and 8 bases at J, leaving 3 bases unmatched. Written as DNA, the CDR3 is TGTGCCAGCAGTGACCGGGACAGGGGAGGCTACACCTTC. This encodes CASSDRDRGGYTF.

The chain employs TRBV5-1 and TRBJ2-3, with D possibly being TRBD1 (6 bases). The germline CDR1 and CDR2 sequences are SGHRS and YFSETQ. Trimming removed 0 bases from V and 1 base from J, with 6 bases in between. CDR3 length: 14 amino acids. CDR3 DNA: TGCGCCAGCAGCTTGGAGGGGGGCACAGATACGCAGTATTTT. Amino acid sequence: CASSLEGGTDTQYF.

The J gene is TRBJ1-6, the V gene TRBV3-1 (or the pseudogene TRBV3-2); perhaps TRBD1 as D (5 bases). V was cut by 1 base and J by 6 bases, with 13 bases left in between. Germline CDR1 LGHDT, CDR2 YNNKEL (reference sequence). This CDR3 spans 16 amino acids. CDR3 nucleotides: TGTGCCAGCAGCCAAGCGGGGGTGGGTTCTAATTCACCCCTCCACTTT. It yields the protein CASSQAGVGSNSPLHF.

The rearrangement joins TRBV12-3 or TRBV12-4 to TRBJ1-1; TRBD1 agrees at 8 bases. This CDR3 comprises 12 residues. With 5 bases clipped from V and 8 bases from J, the junction kept 4 bases outside the gene matches. The CDR3 spells CASSLRDREAFF. The CDR3 nucleotides are TGTGCCAGCAGTCTCCGGGACAGGGAAGCTTTCTTT.

The chain combines TRBV18 with TRBJ2-3; a possible D gene is TRBD1 (6 bases). CDR1 is KGHSH and CDR2 is LQKENI in the germline V gene. Trimming removed 2 bases from V and 2 bases from J, with 11 bases in between. The CDR3 length is 15 residues. In DNA form, the CDR3 reads TGTGCCAGCTCACCAACAGGACAGAACACAGATACGCAGTATTTT. This codes for CASSPTGQNTDTQYF.

This CDR3 is CASSNRANTEAFF. CDR3 in DNA: TGTGCCAGCAGTAACAGAGCGAACACTGAAGCTTTCTTT. The chain couples TRBV12-3 or TRBV12-4 to TRBJ1-1, with D unresolved. The CDR3 has 13 residues. Trimming shortened V by 5 bases and J by 1 base, and 8 bases separated the two germline ends.

The V call is TRBV10-3, the J call TRBJ2-3; TRBD1 matches at 9 bases. Germline values: CDR1 ENHRY, CDR2 SYGVKD. This CDR3 has 16 residues. Germline trimming cut 3 bases from V and 5 bases from J; bases unmatched to any gene: 9. The CDR3 DNA reads as TGTGCCATCAGTGAACCCGGGACAGGGTCAAGAGATACGCAGTATTTT. Protein product: CAISEPGTGSRDTQYF.

The chain employs TRBV19 and TRBJ1-2; 7 nucleotides agree with TRBD1. Trimming cost V 5 bases and J 4 bases; bases outside gene matches: 10. Germline V gives CDR1 LNHDA, CDR2 SQIVND (reference sequence). The CDR3 is 15 residues long. The CDR3 sequence is CASSASGQNLYGYTF. The CDR3 DNA sequence: TGTGCCAGTAGTGCATCGGGACAGAACCTCTATGGCTACACCTTC.

J is TRBJ2-3 and V is TRBV7-2; 11 bases align to TRBD2. Germline V gene lookup returns CDR1 SGHTA and CDR2 FQGNSA. The CDR3 consists of 19 residues. V was pared by 4 bases and J by 2 bases, with 14 bases of the junction left unmatched. In nucleotides, the CDR3 is TGTGCCAGCAGCTCCCTCGGGTTTGGTAGCGGGGGGGACACAGATACGCAGTATTTT. It yields the protein CASSSLGFGSGGDTDTQYF.

This clone was found once. The rearrangement uses TRBV7-9 and TRBJ1-2, with 8 bases aligning to TRBD1. Germline V gene sequence: CDR1 SEHNR, CDR2 FQNEAQ (reference sequence). This CDR3 contains 14 residues. V was pared by 0 bases and J by 8 bases, with 5 bases of the junction left unmatched. The CDR3 coding sequence is TGTGCCAGCAGCTTAGCCCAGGGGGCCGAAGGCTACACCTTC. Protein: CASSLAQGAEGYTF. The full variable domain, in which reference TRBV7-9 and TRBJ1-2 provide the parts outside the CDR3, is DTGVSQNPRHKITKRGQNVTFRCDPISEHNRLYWYRQTLGQGPEFLTYFQNEAQLEKSRLLSDRFSAERPKGSFSTLEIQRTEQGDSAMYLCASSLAQGAEGYTFGSGTRLTVV.

J is TRBJ2-5 and V is TRBV11-3, with 10 nucleotides matching TRBD2. The CDR3 totals 16 residues. Germline CDR1 SGHNT, CDR2 YENEEA. V was clipped by 5 bases and J by 1 base; unmatched bases: 7. CDR3 residues: CASSPGVAGGQETQYF. The DNA for the CDR3 is TGTGCCAGCAGCCCAGGGGTAGCGGGGGGCCAAGAGACCCAGTACTTC.

The V call is TRBV19, the J call TRBJ2-6; no reliable D call. Trimming cost V 5 bases and J 3 bases, with 5 bases left between them. The CDR3 contains 13 residues. Per the germline V gene, CDR1 is LNHDA and CDR2 is SQIVND (reference sequence). CDR3 sequence reads: CASSWSGANVLTF. The CDR3 DNA reads TGTGCCAGTAGTTGGAGTGGGGCCAACGTCCTGACTTTC.

This clone showed up just a few times. The chain uses TRBV20-1 and TRBJ1-1; TRBD1 might be the D (6 bases). The germline CDR1 and CDR2 sequences are DFQATT and SNEGSKA (reference sequence). The germline V and J ends were trimmed by 2 bases and 8 bases, with 9 bases remaining between them. The CDR3 spans 11 residues. DNA for the CDR3: TGCAGTGCTAGAACCAGGGGAGAAGCTTTCTTT. It encodes CSARTRGEAFF.

This clone showed up just once. V is TRBV6-2 or TRBV6-3 and J is TRBJ1-1; possibly TRBD1 for D (6 bases). The germline V gene has CDR1 MNHEY and CDR2 SVGEGT. This CDR3 contains 15 residues. Trimming left V 4 bases short and J 5 bases short, with 17 bases between. The CDR3: CASSSYKTGKTEAFF. The CDR3 DNA reads TGTGCCAGCAGTTCGTATAAGACAGGAAAGACTGAAGCTTTCTTT.

The chain uses TRBV7-3 and TRBJ2-6, with unresolved D. The CDR3 sequence is 16 residues long. Looked up from germline, CDR1 is SGHTA and CDR2 is FQGTGA. V gave up 1 base and J gave up 0 bases, with 7 bases separating them. CDR3 residues: CASSLNGGSGANVLTF. CDR3 bases: TGTGCCAGCAGCTTAAACGGCGGCTCTGGGGCCAACGTCCTGACTTTC.

The chain combines TRBV15 with TRBJ1-2; D remains ambiguous. The germline V gene encodes CDR1 LNHNV and CDR2 YYDKDF (reference sequence). V shed 4 bases and J shed 8 bases, with 17 bases lying between them. The CDR3 sequence is 14 residues long. The CDR3 DNA reads TGTGCCACCAGCAATCCGGAGGACTTGTGGGGCTACACCTTC. Its translation is CATSNPEDLWGYTF.

This chain links TRBV10-3 with TRBJ1-6; 11 bases fit TRBD1. The ends lost 3 bases at V and 10 bases at J; junction bases unmatched: 2. This CDR3 has 14 amino acids. Germline values: CDR1 ENHRY, CDR2 SYGVKD. CDR3 protein: CAISEGTGGSPLHF. The CDR3 nucleotides read TGTGCCATCAGTGAAGGGACAGGGGGATCACCCCTCCACTTT.

Written as DNA, the CDR3 is TGTGCCAGCGCTGGGACAGTCGGGGATACGCAGTATTTT. Protein: CASAGTVGDTQYF. The rearrangement links TRBV27 to TRBJ2-3; 7 positions match TRBD1. V lost 8 bases, J lost 6 bases, and 8 bases stayed unmatched. Germline lookup yields CDR1 MNHEY and CDR2 SMNVEV (reference sequence). The CDR3 is 13 residues long.